This T cell receptor beta chain is from a study of cytomegalovirus exposure and HLA in healthy donors. The study, taken as a whole, reports: The authors listed approximately 160 TCR beta chains as cytomegalovirus-associated. Usually a TCR sequence was rare, but some public TCRs were found in many donors. According to a subsequent analysis, TCR clusters identified in the first cohort showed a tendency to co-occur across the approximately 120 validation repertoires. Reports credit the classifier with highly specific, highly sensitive diagnosis of cytomegalovirus status.

Regarding this clone: Its antigen is unknown.

Generated by immunoSEQ multiplex PCR, the TCRdb table keeps only in-frame clones and is missing some. The sample records about 240,000 clones, about 90% being singletons. The germline V gene has CDR1 MNHEY and CDR2 SMNVEV (reference sequence). This CDR3 is 14 amino acids long. With 7 bases clipped from V and 5 bases from J, the junction kept 10 bases outside the gene matches. Sample: PBMCs. This TCR derives from a woman aged 30 to 39 in good health and CMV-seropositive. The J gene is TRBJ2-7, the V gene TRBV27; TRBD2 matches 8 bases. The CDR3 is CASKTGTSIHEQYF. The CDR3, as DNA: TGTGCCAGCAAAACCGGGACTAGTATCCACGAGCAGTACTTC.